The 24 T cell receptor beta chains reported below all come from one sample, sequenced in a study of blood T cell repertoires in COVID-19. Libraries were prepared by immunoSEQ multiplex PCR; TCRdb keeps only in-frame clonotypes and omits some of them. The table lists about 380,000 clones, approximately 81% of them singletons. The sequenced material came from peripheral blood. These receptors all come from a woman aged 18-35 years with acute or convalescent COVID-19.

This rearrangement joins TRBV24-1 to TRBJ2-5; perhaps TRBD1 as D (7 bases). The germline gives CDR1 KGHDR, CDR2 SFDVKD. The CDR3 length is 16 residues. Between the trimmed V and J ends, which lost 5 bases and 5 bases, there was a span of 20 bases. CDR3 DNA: TGTGCCACCAGTGGGGCCAGGGGGGAGGCCCGGGAGACCCAGTACTTC. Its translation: CATSGARGEARETQYF.

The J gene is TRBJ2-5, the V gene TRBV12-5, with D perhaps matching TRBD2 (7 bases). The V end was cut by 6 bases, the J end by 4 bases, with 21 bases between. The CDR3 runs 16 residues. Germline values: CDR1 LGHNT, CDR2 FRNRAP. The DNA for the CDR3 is TGTGCTAGTGGCCCCGAGGGGGGGGCCGTAGGAGAGACCCAGTACTTC. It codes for CASGPEGGAVGETQYF.

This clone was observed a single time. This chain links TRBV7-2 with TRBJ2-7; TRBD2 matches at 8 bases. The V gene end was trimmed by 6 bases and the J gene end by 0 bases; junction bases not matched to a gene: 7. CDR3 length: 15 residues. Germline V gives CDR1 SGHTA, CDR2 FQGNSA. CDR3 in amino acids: CASSPSGGISYEQYF. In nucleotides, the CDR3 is TGTGCCAGCAGTCCCAGCGGGGGAATCTCCTACGAGCAGTACTTC. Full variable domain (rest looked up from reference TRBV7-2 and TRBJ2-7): GAGVSQSPSNKVTEKGKDVELRCDPISGHTALYWYRQSLGQGLEFLIYFQGNSAPDKSGLPSDRFSAERTGGSVSTLTIQRTQQEDSAVYLCASSPSGGISYEQYFGPGTRLTVT.

CDR3 sequence (DNA): TGTGCCAGCAGCCGCGTGATGAACACTGAAGCTTTCTTT. Protein: CASSRVMNTEAFF. The chain recombines TRBV5-5 with TRBJ1-1; unclear D gene. The ends were cut back, 4 bases at V and 0 bases at J, with 7 bases in the middle. CDR1 is SGHKS and CDR2 is YYEKEE in the germline V gene (reference sequence). This CDR3 contains 13 residues.

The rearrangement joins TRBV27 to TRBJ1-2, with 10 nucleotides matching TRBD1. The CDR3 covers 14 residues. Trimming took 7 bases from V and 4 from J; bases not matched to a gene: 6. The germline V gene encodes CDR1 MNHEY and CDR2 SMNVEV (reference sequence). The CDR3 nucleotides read TGTGCCAGCACAAGACAGGGGGCGGCCTATGGCTACACCTTC. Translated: CASTRQGAAYGYTF.

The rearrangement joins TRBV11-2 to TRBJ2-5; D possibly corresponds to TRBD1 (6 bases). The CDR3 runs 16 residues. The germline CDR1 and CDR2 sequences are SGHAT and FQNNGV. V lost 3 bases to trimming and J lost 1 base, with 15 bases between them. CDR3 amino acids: CASSFSSTGIQETQYF. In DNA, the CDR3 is TGTGCCAGCAGCTTTTCCAGCACAGGGATCCAAGAGACCCAGTACTTC.

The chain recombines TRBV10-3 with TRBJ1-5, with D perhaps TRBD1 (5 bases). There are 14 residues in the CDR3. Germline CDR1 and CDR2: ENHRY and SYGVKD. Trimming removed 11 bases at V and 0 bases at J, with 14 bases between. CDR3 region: CAPQGSYSNQPQHF. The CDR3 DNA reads TGTGCCCCCCAGGGAAGCTATAGCAATCAGCCCCAGCATTTT.

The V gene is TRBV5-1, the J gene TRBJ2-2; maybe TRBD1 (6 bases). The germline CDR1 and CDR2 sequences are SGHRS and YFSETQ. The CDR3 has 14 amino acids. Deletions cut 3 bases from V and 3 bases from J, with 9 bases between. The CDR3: CASSSGVDTGELFF. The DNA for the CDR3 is TGCGCCAGCAGCTCAGGGGTGGACACCGGGGAGCTGTTTTTT.

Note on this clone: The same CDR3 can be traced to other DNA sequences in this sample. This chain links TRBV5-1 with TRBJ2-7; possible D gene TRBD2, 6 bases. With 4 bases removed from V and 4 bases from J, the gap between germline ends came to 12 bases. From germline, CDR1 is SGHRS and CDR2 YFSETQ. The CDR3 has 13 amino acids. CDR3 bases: TGCGCCAGCAGCCGGGACGGGGGTTACGAGCAGTACTTC. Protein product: CASSRDGGYEQYF.

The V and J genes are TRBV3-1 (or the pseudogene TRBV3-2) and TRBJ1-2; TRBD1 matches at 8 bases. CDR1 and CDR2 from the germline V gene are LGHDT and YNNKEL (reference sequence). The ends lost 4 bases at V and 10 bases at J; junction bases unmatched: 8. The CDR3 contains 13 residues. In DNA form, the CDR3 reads TGTGCCAGCAGCCCTGGAGGACAGGGAGACTACACCTTC. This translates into CASSPGGQGDYTF.

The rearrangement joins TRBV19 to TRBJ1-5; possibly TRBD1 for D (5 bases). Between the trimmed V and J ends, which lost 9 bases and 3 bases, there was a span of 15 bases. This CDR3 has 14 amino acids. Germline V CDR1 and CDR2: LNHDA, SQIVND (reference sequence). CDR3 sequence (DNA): TGTGCCAGCCGGGGGGGACTATACAATCAGCCCCAGCATTTT. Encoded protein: CASRGGLYNQPQHF.

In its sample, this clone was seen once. Here the CDR3 reads CASSLEVAGGYTQYF. The DNA for the CDR3 is TGCGCCAGCAGCTTGGAAGTAGCGGGAGGATATACGCAGTATTTT. The chain employs TRBV5-1 and TRBJ2-3, with 10 bases fitting TRBD2. V shed 0 bases and J 7 bases; nucleotides not matched to a gene: 5. CDR3 length: 15 residues. CDR1 is SGHRS and CDR2 is YFSETQ in the germline V gene. Combining the CDR3 with reference TRBV5-1 and TRBJ2-3 gives the whole variable domain KAGVTQTPRYLIKTRGQQVTLSCSPISGHRSVSWYQQTPGQGLQFLFEYFSETQRNKGNFPGRFSGRQFSNSRSEMNVSTLELGDSALYLCASSLEVAGGYTQYFGPGTRLTVL.

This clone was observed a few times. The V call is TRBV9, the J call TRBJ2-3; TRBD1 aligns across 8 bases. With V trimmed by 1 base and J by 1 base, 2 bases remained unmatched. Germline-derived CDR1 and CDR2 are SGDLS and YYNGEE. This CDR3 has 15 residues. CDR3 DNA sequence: TGTGCCAGCAGCGTAACGGGACAGGGCACAGATACGCAGTATTTT. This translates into CASSVTGQGTDTQYF.

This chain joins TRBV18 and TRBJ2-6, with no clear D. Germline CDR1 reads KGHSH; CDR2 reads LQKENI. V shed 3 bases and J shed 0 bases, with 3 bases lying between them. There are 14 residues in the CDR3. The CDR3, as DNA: TGTGCCAGCTCACCCAGCTCTGGGGCCAACGTCCTGACTTTC. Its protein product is CASSPSSGANVLTF.

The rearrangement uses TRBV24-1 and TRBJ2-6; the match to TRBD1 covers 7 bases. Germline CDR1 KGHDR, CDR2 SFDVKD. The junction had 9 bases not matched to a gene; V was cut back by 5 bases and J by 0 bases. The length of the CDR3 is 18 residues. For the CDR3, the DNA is TGTGCCACCAGTGGGCGACCGGGACAGAGCTCTGGGGCCAACGTCCTGACTTTC. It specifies CATSGRPGQSSGANVLTF.

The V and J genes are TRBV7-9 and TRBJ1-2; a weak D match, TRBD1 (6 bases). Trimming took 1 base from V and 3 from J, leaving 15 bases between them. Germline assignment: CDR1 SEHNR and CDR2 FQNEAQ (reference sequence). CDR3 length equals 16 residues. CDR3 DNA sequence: TGTGCCAGCAGCTTAGGGCCCCTGGCAGGGGACTATGGCTACACCTTC. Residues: CASSLGPLAGDYGYTF.

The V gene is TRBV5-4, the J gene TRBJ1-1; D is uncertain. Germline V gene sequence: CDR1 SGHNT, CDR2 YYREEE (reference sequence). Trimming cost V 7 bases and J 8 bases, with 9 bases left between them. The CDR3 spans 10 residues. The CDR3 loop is CASPPSEAFF. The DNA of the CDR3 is TGTGCCAGCCCCCCGAGCGAAGCTTTCTTT.

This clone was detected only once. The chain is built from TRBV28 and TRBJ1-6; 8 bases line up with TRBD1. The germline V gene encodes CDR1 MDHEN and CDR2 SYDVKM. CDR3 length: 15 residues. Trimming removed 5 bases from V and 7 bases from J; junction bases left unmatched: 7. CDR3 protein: CASSERTGPNSPLHF. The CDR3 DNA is TGTGCCAGCAGTGAAAGGACAGGGCCGAATTCACCCCTCCACTTT.

The CDR3: CASSQVMTGGQNTEAFF. CDR3 sequence (DNA): TGTGCCAGCAGCCAAGTCATGACAGGGGGCCAGAACACTGAAGCTTTCTTT. The rearrangement uses TRBV4-2 and TRBJ1-1, with 10 positions matching TRBD1. CDR1 and CDR2 from the germline V gene are LGHNA and YNFKEQ. J gave up 1 base and V 1 base, and 6 bases lay outside the gene matches. The CDR3 runs 17 residues.

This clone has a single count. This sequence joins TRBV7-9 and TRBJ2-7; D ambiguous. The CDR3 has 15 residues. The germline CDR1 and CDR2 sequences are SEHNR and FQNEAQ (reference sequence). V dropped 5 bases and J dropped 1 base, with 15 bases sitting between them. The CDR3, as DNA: TGTGCCAGCAGCCCCCGGAGTAGAGGATCCTACGAGCAGTACTTC. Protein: CASSPRSRGSYEQYF. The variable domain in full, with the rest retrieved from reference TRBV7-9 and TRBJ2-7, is DTGVSQNPRHKITKRGQNVTFRCDPISEHNRLYWYRQTLGQGPEFLTYFQNEAQLEKSRLLSDRFSAERPKGSFSTLEIQRTEQGDSAMYLCASSPRSRGSYEQYFGPGTRLTVT.

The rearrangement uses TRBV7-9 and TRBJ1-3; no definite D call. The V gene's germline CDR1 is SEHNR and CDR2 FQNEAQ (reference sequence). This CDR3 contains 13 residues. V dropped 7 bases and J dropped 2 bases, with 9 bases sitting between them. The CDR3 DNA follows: TGTGCCAGCACCAAAACGGCTGGAAACACCATATATTTT. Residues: CASTKTAGNTIYF.

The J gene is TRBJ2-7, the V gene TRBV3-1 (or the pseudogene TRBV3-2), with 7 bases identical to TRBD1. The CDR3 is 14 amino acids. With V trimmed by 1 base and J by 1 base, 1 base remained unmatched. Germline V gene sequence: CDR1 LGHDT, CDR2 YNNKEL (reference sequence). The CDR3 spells CASSQGQGSYEQYF. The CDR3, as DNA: TGTGCCAGCAGCCAAGGACAGGGTTCCTACGAGCAGTACTTC.

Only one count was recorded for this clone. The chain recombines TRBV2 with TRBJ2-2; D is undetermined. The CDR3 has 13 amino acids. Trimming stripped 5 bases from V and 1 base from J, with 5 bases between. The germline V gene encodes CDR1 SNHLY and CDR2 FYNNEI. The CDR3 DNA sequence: TGTGCCAGCAGTAACGGGAACACCGGGGAGCTGTTTTTT. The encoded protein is CASSNGNTGELFF.

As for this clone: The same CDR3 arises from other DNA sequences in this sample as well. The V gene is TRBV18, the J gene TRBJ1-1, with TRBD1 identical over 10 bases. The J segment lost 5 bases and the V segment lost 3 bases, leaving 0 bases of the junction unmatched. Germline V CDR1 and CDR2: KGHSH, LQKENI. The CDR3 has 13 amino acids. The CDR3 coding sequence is TGTGCCAGCTCACCGGACAGGGGGACTGAAGCTTTCTTT. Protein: CASSPDRGTEAFF.